The 4 T cell receptor beta chains listed next were all sequenced from one sample in a study of blood T cell repertoires in COVID-19. The data were produced by immunoSEQ multiplex PCR, yet TCRdb's version contains in-frame clones alone and is incomplete. The table includes hundreds of thousands of clones, around 87% detected once. The specimen sequenced was PBMCs or T cells enriched from blood (not recorded which). Receptor source: a man aged 25-45 years who had recovered from COVID-19.

This clone has more than one count but fewer than ten. The J gene is TRBJ2-5, the V gene TRBV6-4; D is perhaps TRBD2 (6 bases). The ends were cut back, 3 bases at V and 1 base at J, with 12 bases in the middle. This CDR3 has 15 amino acids. Germline V lookup: CDR1 MRHNA, CDR2 SNTAGT. CDR3 in DNA: TGTGCCAGCAGTGAGTCCTACGGGGGCCAAGAGACCCAGTACTTC. This sequence encodes CASSESYGGQETQYF.

The genes are TRBV5-5 and TRBJ2-7, with D possibly TRBD2 on 5 matching bases. Trimming took off 2 bases at V and 9 bases at J, with 12 bases between the two ends. Germline values: CDR1 SGHKS, CDR2 YYEKEE (reference sequence). The CDR3 contains 12 residues. The CDR3 region has the DNA TGTGCCAGCAGCTTCGGGGTACGCGGGCAGTACTTC. This gives the protein CASSFGVRGQYF.

The sample holds one count of this clone. The rearrangement joins TRBV14 to TRBJ2-1, with D perhaps matching TRBD2 (6 bases). This CDR3 has 14 residues. V lost 4 bases, J lost 4 bases, and 11 bases lay in between. The germline V gene has CDR1 SGHDN and CDR2 FVKESK. The CDR3 region has the DNA TGTGCCAGCAGCCTCGGGACTTTTTACAATGAGCAGTTCTTC. It specifies CASSLGTFYNEQFF.

J is TRBJ2-2 and V is TRBV9; TRBD2 matches 13 bases. This CDR3 is built from 19 residues. V gave up 0 bases and J gave up 5 bases; unmatched junction bases: 10. The germline V gene encodes CDR1 SGDLS and CDR2 YYNGEE. The CDR3 DNA reads TGTGCCAGCAGCGTAGGAGGAATACCGGGACTAGCGGGAACCGGGGAGCTGTTTTTT. Protein: CASSVGGIPGLAGTGELFF.